The T cell receptor beta chain under discussion was sequenced for a study of blood T cell repertoires in COVID-19. Study summary: Samples taken during acute and convalescent COVID-19 were collected in the United States, Italy and Spain. PBMCs, B-cell-depleted T cells, or T cells were the source of the cDNA or gDNA that made up the material.

As originally analysed: Scientists estimated how many nucleated cells there were by amplifying reference gene primers. Clones were sequenced by immunoSEQ multiplex PCR, and TCRdb holds only the in-frame ones, with some missing. V and J calls plus clone size are reproduced from that table; the DNA served to infer D and trimming. The sample yields under 150,000 clones, approximately 82% seen once. Germline CDR1 SGHRS, CDR2 YFSETQ. The V and J ends lost 4 bases and 5 bases respectively, with 15 bases between them. This CDR3 is 14 amino acids long. The clonotype was recovered from a man aged 70 or older with active or convalescent COVID-19. The gene calls are TRBV5-1 and TRBJ1-1; D unclear. The sample comprised peripheral blood. DNA of the CDR3: TGCGCCAGCAGCCAAACAGCAGCGGGTACTGAAGCTTTCTTT. As protein: CASSQTAAGTEAFF.